This is a list of T cell receptor beta chains from one sample in a study of Graves' ophthalmopathy and Graves' hyperthyroidism. Each CDR3 protein gets one entry after TCRdb re-called the multiplex PCR reads with MiXCR. The sample carries a few hundred thousand distinct CDR3 sequences, roughly a sixth recorded once. The sample was peripheral blood. Source of these receptors: an adult man with Graves' ophthalmopathy. The CDR3 runs from the conserved cysteine through the conserved F or W. The order of the fields is J gene, clone size, D gene, V gene, CDR3 protein, CDR3 DNA. D genes are given only for firm matches. The listing skips clone size in some rows; elsewhere it reads once, few, many or a size class.

TRBJ2-2 | many | - | TRBV11-1 | CASRLSSGGDTGELFF | TGTGCCAGCAGACTATCTTCGGGCGGGGACACCGGGGAGCTGTTTTTT
TRBJ2-7 | many | TRBD2 | TRBV27 | CASSILAGGRREQYF | TGTGCCAGCAGTATACTAGCGGGGGGCCGTCGGGAGCAGTACTTC
TRBJ1-5 | - | - | TRBV6-1 | CASSEAEGQPQHF | TGTGCCAGCAGTGAAGCGGAGGGCCAGCCCCAGCATTTT
TRBJ1-2 | many | - | TRBV19 | CASSIVGATTNYGYTF | TGTGCCAGTAGTATAGTCGGGGCTACTACGAACTATGGCTACACCTTC
TRBJ1-2 | many | - | TRBV18 | CASSPRQQGESYTF | TGTGCCAGCTCACCGAGACAGCAAGGAGAGAGCTACACCTTC
TRBJ2-5 | - | - | TRBV18 | CASSPPSMGKETQYF | TGTGCCAGCTCACCACCCTCCATGGGTAAAGAGACCCAGTACTTC
TRBJ2-7 | many | - | TRBV29-1 | CSGGHYAYEQYF | TGCAGCGGAGGACACTATGCCTACGAGCAGTACTTC
TRBJ1-4 | many | TRBD1 | TRBV20-1 | CSATRGRGGNEKLFF | TGCAGTGCTACCCGGGGCAGGGGGGGAAATGAAAAACTGTTTTTT
TRBJ2-5 | many | - | TRBV10-1 | CASSEAQGGIETQYF | TGCGCCAGCAGTGAAGCCCAGGGGGGGATCGAGACCCAGTACTTC
TRBJ2-5 | many | - | TRBV7-9 | CASSFAGGLRETQYF | TGTGCCAGCAGCTTCGCTGGAGGGTTGCGGGAGACCCAGTACTTC
TRBJ2-7 | - | - | TRBV12-3/TRBV12-4 | CASNLLGYEQYF | TGTGCCAGCAACCTTCTGGGGTACGAGCAGTACTTC
TRBJ2-5 | - | TRBD2 | TRBV6-5 | CASSYFTSGEQETQYF | TGTGCCAGCAGTTACTTCACTAGCGGTGAGCAAGAGACCCAGTACTTC
TRBJ2-7 | many | - | TRBV11-3 | CASSLLTRRKREPYEQYF | TGTGCCAGCAGCTTACTAACTCGACGGAAAAGAGAACCCTACGAGCAGTACTTC
TRBJ1-1 | - | TRBD1 | TRBV30 | CAWSGDRAQAEAFF | TGTGCCTGGAGCGGTGACAGGGCGCAGGCTGAAGCTTTCTTT
TRBJ2-2 | many | TRBD2 | TRBV7-2 | CASSLAGASGPGELFF | TGTGCCAGCAGCTTGGCGGGGGCTAGCGGGCCCGGGGAGCTGTTTTTT
TRBJ1-2 | many | TRBD1 | TRBV28 | CASSTGVRGYTF | TGTGCCAGCAGTACAGGGGTACGTGGCTACACCTTC
TRBJ1-2 | many | TRBD1 | TRBV19 | CASSKGGTVYGYTF | TGTGCCAGTAGTAAAGGAGGGACAGTCTATGGCTACACCTTC
TRBJ1-1 | - | - | TRBV2 | CASSEARGAGAFF | TGTGCCAGCAGTGAAGCGCGGGGGGCTGGAGCTTTCTTT
TRBJ2-2 | few | TRBD2 | TRBV10-1 | CASSERSGETGELFF | TGCGCCAGCAGTGAGCGTAGCGGGGAAACCGGGGAGCTGTTTTTT
TRBJ1-3 | - | - | TRBV11-3 | CASSQRPGTGNTIYF | TGTGCCAGCAGCCAACGTCCGGGAACTGGAAACACCATATATTTT
TRBJ1-3 | - | - | TRBV6-2/TRBV6-3 | CASSYGGLSGNTIYF | TGTGCCAGCAGTTACGGGGGACTCTCTGGAAACACCATATATTTT
TRBJ1-1 | - | - | TRBV7-8 | CASSLGRRDTEAFF | TGTGCCAGCAGCTTAGGGCGGAGGGACACTGAAGCTTTCTTT
TRBJ2-7 | many | TRBD1 | TRBV29-1 | CSVEGRDSYEQYF | TGCAGCGTTGAAGGTCGGGACAGTTACGAGCAGTACTTC
TRBJ2-2 | many | TRBD2 | TRBV20-1 | CSARGSGIAGELFF | TGCAGTGCTAGGGGTAGCGGGATCGCCGGGGAGCTGTTTTTT
TRBJ2-7 | many | - | TRBV20-1 | CSASYKPAYEQYF | TGCAGTGCTAGTTATAAACCTGCCTACGAGCAGTACTTC
TRBJ2-7 | - | - | TRBV12-3/TRBV12-4 | CASGDFEGYEQYF | TGTGCCAGCGGGGACTTCGAAGGCTACGAGCAGTACTTC
TRBJ1-1 | many | - | TRBV7-2 | CASSHLRGARPTEAFF | TGTGCCAGCAGCCATTTGCGGGGGGCGAGGCCCACTGAAGCTTTCTTT
TRBJ1-3 | - | TRBD1 | TRBV7-2 | CASSLADRGLESGNTIYF | TGTGCCAGCAGCTTAGCCGACAGGGGGCTCGAATCTGGAAACACCATATATTTT
TRBJ2-2 | many | - | TRBV6-5 | CASRGNTGELFF | TGTGCCAGCAGGGGGAACACCGGGGAGCTGTTTTTT
TRBJ1-1 | many | TRBD1 | TRBV6-1 | CASSEIGRQGIAFF | TGTGCCAGCAGTGAAATCGGAAGACAGGGGATAGCTTTCTTT
TRBJ2-1 | many | TRBD2 | TRBV12-3/TRBV12-4 | CASSPTSESYNEQFF | TGTGCCAGTTCGCCTACTAGCGAGTCCTACAATGAGCAGTTCTTC
TRBJ1-5 | many | - | TRBV20-1 | CSARVLSGFNQPQHF | TGCAGTGCTAGGGTGTTGTCGGGCTTCAATCAGCCCCAGCATTTT
TRBJ2-5 | few | TRBD2 | TRBV4-2 | CASSPTPGLAEVETQYF | TGTGCCAGCAGCCCCACCCCCGGACTAGCGGAGGTAGAGACCCAGTACTTC
TRBJ1-2 | many | TRBD1 | TRBV12-3/TRBV12-4 | CASSFGAGGNYGYTF | TGTGCCAGCAGTTTTGGGGCAGGGGGCAACTATGGCTACACCTTC
TRBJ1-2 | many | TRBD1 | TRBV12-3/TRBV12-4 | CASSLRTGFGYTF | TGTGCCAGCAGTTTGAGGACAGGGTTTGGCTACACCTTC
TRBJ2-7 | few | - | TRBV3-1 | CASSQQVGASGTYEQYF | TGTGCCAGCAGCCAACAGGTGGGGGCTAGCGGTACCTACGAGCAGTACTTC
TRBJ2-2 | - | TRBD1 | TRBV18 | CASSPRGQTGELFF | TGTGCCAGCTCACCAAGGGGACAGACCGGGGAGCTGTTTTTT
TRBJ1-2 | many | - | TRBV27 | CANAGYGYTF | TGTGCCAACGCAGGGTATGGCTACACCTTC
TRBJ2-2 | many | - | TRBV29-1 | CSVVGGAANTGELFF | TGCAGCGTTGTAGGGGGGGCCGCGAACACCGGGGAGCTGTTTTTT
TRBJ1-2 | - | - | TRBV6-2/TRBV6-3 | CASSPTGPSGFNYGYTF | TGTGCCAGCAGTCCCACGGGGCCTTCGGGGTTCAACTATGGCTACACCTTC
TRBJ1-5 | medium-sized | - | TRBV28 | CASSSLNSNQPQHF | TGTGCCAGCAGTTCCCTTAATAGCAATCAGCCCCAGCATTTT
TRBJ2-7 | many | - | TRBV13 | CASSQRERFAGRRFSYEQYF | TGTGCCAGCAGCCAACGGGAACGCTTTGCGGGACGGAGATTTTCCTACGAGCAGTACTTC
TRBJ2-4 | - | - | TRBV30 | CAWSVGQKNIQYF | TGTGCCTGGAGTGTAGGCCAGAAAAACATTCAGTACTTC
TRBJ1-2 | - | - | TRBV6-1 | CASSPTGWTDYGYTF | TGTGCCAGCAGTCCTACAGGATGGACAGATTATGGCTACACCTTC
TRBJ2-7 | many | - | TRBV5-1 | CASSLAVLAHSYEQYF | TGCGCCAGCAGCTTGGCGGTTCTAGCCCATTCCTACGAGCAGTACTTC
TRBJ1-1 | many | TRBD1 | TRBV6-2/TRBV6-3 | CASKTGQGANTEAFF | TGTGCCAGCAAAACGGGACAGGGGGCGAACACTGAAGCTTTCTTT
TRBJ1-1 | - | - | TRBV6-1 | CASSPTSGVGTEAFF | TGTGCCAGCAGTCCCACATCCGGGGTGGGCACTGAAGCTTTCTTT
TRBJ2-7 | many | TRBD1 | TRBV29-1 | CSVGGGDRATYEQYF | TGCAGCGTTGGGGGAGGGGACAGGGCGACCTACGAGCAGTACTTC
TRBJ1-1 | many | - | TRBV7-3 | CASSLIPVGGYYGNTEAFF | TGTGCCAGCAGCCTAATCCCCGTGGGCGGGTATTATGGGAACACTGAAGCTTTCTTT
TRBJ2-7 | many | TRBD2 | TRBV11-1 | CASRPLPGTSGYEQCF | TGTGCCAGCAGACCTCTTCCCGGGACTAGCGGATACGAGCAGTGCTTC
TRBJ1-2 | many | TRBD1 | TRBV5-1 | CASSYTGAYGYTF | TGCGCCAGCAGCTACACAGGGGCTTATGGCTACACCTTC
TRBJ2-5 | many | TRBD2 | TRBV20-1 | CSARDPGLAGGLAQYF | TGCAGTGCTAGAGACCCAGGACTAGCGGGAGGGCTGGCCCAGTACTTC
TRBJ2-2 | - | - | TRBV3-1 | CASSQRGRGKTGELFF | TGTGCCAGCAGCCAAAGGGGAAGGGGGAAGACCGGGGAGCTGTTTTTT
TRBJ1-2 | few | TRBD1 | TRBV5-1 | CASGSGTGIRGYTF | TGCGCCAGCGGATCCGGGACAGGTATAAGGGGCTACACCTTC
TRBJ1-5 | many | - | TRBV12-3/TRBV12-4 | CASTTGSNQPQHF | TGTGCCAGCACTACCGGTAGCAATCAGCCCCAGCATTTT
TRBJ1-5 | many | - | TRBV7-2 | CASSLARGVDQPQHF | TGTGCCAGCAGCTTAGCGCGAGGGGTAGATCAGCCCCAGCATTTT
TRBJ2-5 | - | - | TRBV7-2 | CASSLDTGRKEETQYF | TGTGCCAGCAGCCTAGATACCGGCCGGAAAGAGGAGACCCAGTACTTC